Listed below are T cell receptor beta chains from one sample, sequenced in a study of blood T cell repertoires in COVID-19. Here immunoSEQ multiplex PCR was the method, and the copy in TCRdb shows in-frame clones only, minus some. The top ten hold more than 7.5% of the sample, which has approximately 60,000 clones, 82% seen once. The specimen sequenced was peripheral blood. These receptors were collected from an elderly woman with acute or convalescent COVID-19. The CDR3 runs from the conserved cysteine through the conserved F or W. D genes are given only for firm matches. Not all rows give a size; the values are once, few, many and, for expanded clones, a class.

clone_size j_call d_call cdr3_length v_call cdr3_aa cdr3_nt
few TRBJ2-5 NA 14 TRBV6-5 CASSYRVVEETQYF TGTGCCAGCAGTTACCGGGTTGTGGAGGAGACCCAGTACTTC
once TRBJ1-2 TRBD1 13 TRBV6-5 CASRAGTGVGYTF TGTGCCAGCAGAGCCGGGACAGGGGTTGGCTACACCTTC
NA TRBJ2-3 NA 14 TRBV14 CASSQVPSTDTQYF TGTGCCAGCAGCCAAGTCCCGAGCACAGATACGCAGTATTTT
NA TRBJ1-1 TRBD1 13 TRBV5-8 CASSHKDRAEAFF TGTGCCAGCAGTCATAAAGACAGGGCTGAAGCTTTCTTT
NA TRBJ1-1 NA 17 TRBV6-1 CASSEGGGRGVNTEAFF TGTGCCAGCAGTGAAGGTGGGGGCCGCGGTGTGAACACTGAAGCTTTCTTT
NA TRBJ2-3 TRBD1 18 TRBV27 CASSYNRGPFSSTDTQYF TGTGCCAGCAGCTACAACAGGGGTCCCTTTTCCTCCACAGATACGCAGTATTTT
few TRBJ2-7 TRBD1 15 TRBV6-6 CATLNRQGGSYEQYF TGTGCCACCCTAAACCGACAGGGTGGATCCTACGAGCAGTACTTC
NA TRBJ2-3 NA 11 TRBV10-2 CASSDLEIQYF TGCGCCAGCAGTGATCTGGAGATTCAGTATTTT
NA TRBJ2-7 TRBD1 13 TRBV27 CASSFGQGVEQYF TGTGCCAGCAGTTTCGGGCAGGGGGTCGAGCAGTACTTC
NA TRBJ2-7 TRBD1 14 TRBV6-5 CASSRQGSSYEQYF TGTGCCAGCAGCCGACAGGGAAGCTCCTACGAGCAGTACTTC
NA TRBJ1-3 TRBD1 17 TRBV30 CAWRGRGQRFSGNTIYF TGTGCCTGGAGGGGCAGGGGACAGCGGTTCTCCGGAAACACCATATATTTT
NA TRBJ1-2 NA 17 TRBV6-1 CASSETESGGGFYGYTF TGTGCCAGCAGTGAGACGGAGTCGGGAGGGGGATTCTATGGCTACACCTTC
NA TRBJ1-1 NA 13 TRBV3-1/TRBV3-2 CASGRQLNTEAFF TGTGCCTCCGGTCGACAGTTGAACACTGAAGCTTTCTTT
NA TRBJ2-3 TRBD1 14 TRBV2 CASSEATRQGTQYF TGTGCCAGCAGTGAAGCCACAAGACAGGGTACGCAGTATTTT
NA TRBJ2-5 NA 16 TRBV14 CASSQDVTGGAETQYF TGTGCCAGCAGCCAAGATGTAACCGGAGGAGCGGAGACCCAGTACTTC
NA TRBJ1-2 TRBD1 15 TRBV11-2 CASSLVVHRGAGYTF TGTGCCAGCAGCTTAGTAGTACACAGGGGTGCTGGCTACACCTTC
NA TRBJ2-2 TRBD2 15 TRBV2 CASKKGEGRTGELFF TGTGCCAGCAAGAAAGGGGAGGGTCGGACCGGGGAGCTGTTTTTT
NA TRBJ1-4 TRBD1 16 TRBV3-1/TRBV3-2 CASSHGTGGAGEKLFF TGTGCCAGCAGCCATGGAACAGGGGGCGCTGGTGAAAAACTGTTTTTT
NA TRBJ1-1 TRBD1 17 TRBV5-1 CASSLVGQGARNTEAFF TGCGCCAGCAGCTTGGTAGGTCAGGGGGCGAGAAACACTGAAGCTTTCTTT
NA TRBJ2-1 NA 14 TRBV15 CATSRAGTGNEQFF TGTGCCACCAGCAGGGCCGGGACTGGGAATGAGCAGTTCTTC
few TRBJ2-5 NA 13 TRBV4-1 CASSPTRQETQYF TGCGCCAGCAGCCCGACAAGGCAAGAGACCCAGTACTTC
NA TRBJ1-4 NA 14 TRBV28 CASSLGGPNEKLFF TGTGCCAGCAGTTTAGGTGGCCCCAATGAAAAACTGTTTTTT
NA TRBJ1-1 NA 15 TRBV4-2 CASSHQRTANTEAFF TGTGCCAGCAGCCATCAAAGGACAGCGAACACTGAAGCTTTCTTT
NA TRBJ2-1 NA 11 TRBV10-1 CASSGRGEQFF TGCGCCAGCAGTGGGAGAGGTGAGCAGTTCTTC
NA TRBJ2-2 NA 13 TRBV6-5 CAARNAGTGELFF TGTGCCGCACGCAACGCGGGGACCGGGGAGCTGTTTTTT
once TRBJ2-3 TRBD1 15 TRBV12-5 CASAPGQLSTDTQYF TGTGCTAGTGCCCCGGGACAGTTAAGCACAGATACGCAGTATTTT
NA TRBJ2-1 TRBD2 18 TRBV4-2 CASSQDLAGGLSYNEQFF TGTGCCAGCAGCCAAGATCTAGCGGGTGGCCTCTCCTACAATGAGCAGTTCTTC
few TRBJ2-7 TRBD1 14 TRBV19 CASSITGGGYEQYF TGTGCCAGTAGTATAACAGGGGGCGGCTACGAGCAGTACTTC
NA TRBJ1-5 TRBD1 15 TRBV5-6 CASSLYRGVNQPQHF TGTGCCAGCAGCTTGTACAGGGGCGTTAATCAGCCCCAGCATTTT
NA TRBJ2-5 NA 15 TRBV24-1 CATSDFGGQGETQYF TGTGCCACCAGTGATTTCGGGGGGCAGGGAGAGACCCAGTACTTC
NA TRBJ2-7 NA 11 TRBV5-4 CASSYNYEQYF TGTGCCAGCAGCTATAACTACGAGCAGTACTTC
NA TRBJ2-7 TRBD2 13 TRBV7-8 CASSLAGGDEQYF TGTGCCAGCAGCTTAGCGGGAGGGGACGAGCAGTACTTC
NA TRBJ2-7 TRBD2 14 TRBV7-3 CATKRTSGSYEQYF TGTGCCACCAAGCGGACTAGCGGCTCCTACGAGCAGTACTTC
NA TRBJ1-2 TRBD1 14 TRBV10-1 CASSEGQGDYGYTF TGCGCCAGCAGTGAGGGACAGGGTGACTATGGCTACACCTTC
few TRBJ2-5 TRBD2 15 TRBV7-8 CASRQHGLAGETQYF TGTGCCAGCAGGCAACACGGACTAGCGGGAGAGACCCAGTACTTC
NA TRBJ2-2 TRBD1 13 TRBV2 CASQGAKAGELFF TGTGCCAGCCAGGGGGCTAAGGCCGGGGAGCTGTTTTTT
NA TRBJ2-2 TRBD1 15 TRBV6-5 CASRQDRGPTGELFF TGTGCCAGCAGGCAGGACAGGGGGCCCACCGGGGAGCTGTTTTTT
NA TRBJ2-3 NA 16 TRBV7-8 CASSSGSRFSTDTQYF TGTGCCAGCAGCTCTGGTTCCAGATTTAGCACAGATACGCAGTATTTT
NA TRBJ2-7 NA 13 TRBV19 CASRTTGSYEQYF TGTGCCAGTAGGACAACAGGGTCCTACGAGCAGTACTTC
NA TRBJ1-5 TRBD1 20 TRBV7-8 CASSLTTRSKRQGINQPQHF TGTGCCAGCAGCTTAACCACCCGTTCTAAACGACAGGGTATCAATCAGCCCCAGCATTTT
NA TRBJ1-6 TRBD1 14 TRBV7-8 CASSSRDSNSPLHF TGTGCCAGCAGCTCTAGGGACAGTAATTCACCCCTCCACTTT
NA TRBJ1-6 TRBD1 15 TRBV10-2 CASREGQKRGSPLHF TGCGCCAGCCGCGAGGGACAGAAGAGAGGGTCACCCCTCCACTTT
large TRBJ2-2 TRBD2 16 TRBV11-3 CASSLRSGGYTGELFF TGTGCCAGCAGCCTCCGAAGCGGGGGGTACACCGGGGAGCTGTTTTTT
few TRBJ2-1 TRBD1 14 TRBV5-1 CASSSRQGYNEQFF TGCGCCAGCAGCTCTAGACAGGGGTACAATGAGCAGTTCTTC
NA TRBJ2-6 TRBD2 21 TRBV15 CATSRGTSGSHISSGANVLTF TGTGCCACCAGCAGAGGGACTAGCGGGAGTCATATTAGCTCCGGGGCCAACGTCCTGACTTTC
NA TRBJ2-7 TRBD1 15 TRBV19 CASSLDRGLSYEQYF TGTGCCAGTAGTCTGGACAGGGGGCTCTCCTACGAGCAGTACTTC
NA TRBJ2-1 NA 15 TRBV5-1 CASSLIGRGGNEQFF TGCGCCAGCAGCTTGATCGGCAGGGGTGGAAATGAGCAGTTCTTC
NA TRBJ1-1 NA 14 TRBV27 CASSLSGAYTEAFF TGTGCCAGCAGTTTATCTGGGGCGTACACTGAAGCTTTCTTT
few TRBJ1-1 TRBD1 13 TRBV19 CAILGQGNTEAFF TGTGCCATCCTTGGACAGGGGAACACTGAAGCTTTCTTT
NA TRBJ2-1 TRBD2 17 TRBV11-2 CASSLDFGLAGGHEQFF TGTGCCAGCAGCTTAGATTTTGGACTAGCGGGGGGGCATGAGCAGTTCTTC
once TRBJ2-4 TRBD2 21 TRBV4-2 CASSLNLLAGGTRLAKNIQYF TGTGCCAGCAGCCTGAACCTACTAGCGGGGGGGACGCGTTTAGCCAAAAACATTCAGTACTTC
once TRBJ1-5 NA 14 TRBV10-3 CAISERGFNQPQHF TGTGCCATCAGTGAGAGGGGCTTTAATCAGCCCCAGCATTTT
few TRBJ2-1 NA 13 TRBV5-1 CASSTSSYNEQFF TGCGCCAGCAGCACCAGCTCCTACAATGAGCAGTTCTTC
NA TRBJ2-1 NA 12 TRBV29-1 CSARWRVDEQFF TGCAGCGCCCGATGGAGGGTAGATGAGCAGTTCTTC
few TRBJ1-1 NA 12 TRBV29-1 CSVNIQGREAFF TGCAGCGTCAACATACAGGGCCGTGAAGCTTTCTTT